The 31 T cell receptor beta chains presented below share a single source sample, sequenced in a study of shared clonotypes between healthy human individuals. Naive CD8 cells were CD45RO-negative, positively selected for CCR7, excluding terminally differentiated effector memory CD45RA+ cells. The method was immunoSEQ multiplex PCR; TCRdb's version includes in-frame clones alone and lacks a portion of them. This sample yields roughly 2,000,000 clones, of which 85% to 95% are seen a single time; roughly 1.2% belongs to the top ten. Specimen: naive CD8+ T cells sorted from blood. All receptors come from a man aged 18 to 35 in good health.

V usage is TRBV28 and J usage is TRBJ2-2, with TRBD2 matching over 13 bases. Germline CDR1 and CDR2: MDHEN and SYDVKM. V was pared by 4 bases and J by 7 bases, with 9 bases of the junction left unmatched. The CDR3 consists of 17 residues. The CDR3 protein is CASSSGTSGEAGGELFF. The CDR3 nucleotides read TGTGCCAGCAGTTCCGGGACTAGCGGGGAGGCGGGCGGGGAGCTGTTTTTT.

The rearrangement uses TRBV13 and TRBJ2-7; 8 bases fit TRBD2. Germline V gene lookup returns CDR1 PRHDT and CDR2 FYEKMQ (reference sequence). The J segment lost 0 bases and the V segment lost 9 bases, leaving 4 bases of the junction unmatched. This CDR3 spans 13 amino acids. The CDR3 protein is CASSGTSSYEQYF. The CDR3 region has the DNA TGTGCCAGTTCTGGGACTAGCTCCTACGAGCAGTACTTC. Full variable domain (rest looked up from reference TRBV13 and TRBJ2-7): AAGVIQSPRHLIKEKRETATLKCYPIPRHDTVYWYQQGPGQDPQFLISFYEKMQSDKGSIPDRFSAQQFSDYHSELNMSSLELGDSALYFCASSGTSSYEQYFGPGTRLTVT.

V usage is TRBV30 and J usage is TRBJ1-1; TRBD1 might be the D (6 bases). This CDR3 spans 16 amino acids. The V end was cut by 1 base, the J end by 6 bases, with 21 bases between. CDR1 is GTSNPN and CDR2 is SVGIG in the germline V gene (reference sequence). CDR3 nucleotides: TGTGCCTGGAGTGCAATTCCCGGGACAAGGGGACCTGAAGCTTTCTTT. This sequence encodes CAWSAIPGTRGPEAFF.

The chain uses TRBV30 and TRBJ2-5, with D tentatively TRBD2 (6 bases). Trimming pared 5 bases from V and 2 bases from J, leaving 12 bases between. This CDR3 has 13 amino acids. The germline V gene has CDR1 GTSNPN and CDR2 SVGIG (reference sequence). The DNA of the CDR3 is TGTGCCTGGGGGTTTGGGGGGCAAGAGACCCAGTACTTC. Its translation is CAWGFGGQETQYF.

In the case of this clone: This sample includes further DNA sequences coding for the same CDR3. The chain uses TRBV2 and TRBJ2-7; possible D gene TRBD1, 6 bases. The CDR3 loop spans 13 amino acids. The ends were cut back, 8 bases at V and 1 base at J, with 12 bases in the middle. CDR1 and CDR2 from the germline V gene are SNHLY and FYNNEI. The CDR3 is CASSDSRSYEQYF. The CDR3 DNA follows: TGTGCCAGCTCGGACAGTCGATCCTACGAGCAGTACTTC. Variable domain in full (rest from reference TRBV2 and TRBJ2-7): EPEVTQTPSHQVTQMGQEVILRCVPISNHLYFYWYRQILGQKVEFLVSFYNNEISEKSEIFDDQFSVERPDGSNFTLKIRSTKLEDSAMYFCASSDSRSYEQYFGPGTRLTVT.

The CDR3 bases are TGTGCCAGCAGCCAGGGGCGACGCGACCCCTCCAATGAGCAGTTCTTC. It translates to CASSQGRRDPSNEQFF. The V gene is TRBV13, the J gene TRBJ2-1; perhaps TRBD1 as D (6 bases). Germline-derived CDR1 and CDR2 are PRHDT and FYEKMQ (reference sequence). CDR3 size: 16 residues. Trimming pared 5 bases from V and 6 bases from J, leaving 20 bases between. The complete variable domain, with remaining parts taken from reference TRBV13 and TRBJ2-1, reads AAGVIQSPRHLIKEKRETATLKCYPIPRHDTVYWYQQGPGQDPQFLISFYEKMQSDKGSIPDRFSAQQFSDYHSELNMSSLELGDSALYFCASSQGRRDPSNEQFFGPGTRLTVL.

The J gene is TRBJ2-7, the V gene TRBV6-6, with D possibly matching TRBD1 (6 bases). This CDR3 region has 14 residues. Trimming pared 5 bases from V and 2 bases from J, leaving 13 bases between. Germline CDR1 reads MNHNY; CDR2 reads SVGAGI (reference sequence). The CDR3 sequence is CASSTDSNPYEQYF. CDR3 sequence (DNA): TGTGCCAGCAGTACGGACAGTAATCCCTACGAGCAGTACTTC.

This clone came up once. The gene calls are TRBV19 and TRBJ1-5, with 9 bases that match TRBD1. Losses at the gene ends were 6 bases for V and 1 base for J; bases not matched to a gene: 10. Germline V CDR1 and CDR2: LNHDA, SQIVND (reference sequence). The CDR3 runs 17 residues. The CDR3 DNA is TGTGCCAGTAGGCTTGACAGGGGGACACACAGCAATCAGCCCCAGCATTTT. Encoded protein: CASRLDRGTHSNQPQHF.

Turning to this clone: The same CDR3 arises from other DNA sequences in this sample as well. CDR3 region: CASSAGTGTYEQYF. The CDR3 bases are TGTGCCAGCAGCGCCGGGACAGGGACCTACGAGCAGTACTTC. The genes are TRBV27 and TRBJ2-7; 9 bases are shared with TRBD1. The V gene end was trimmed by 6 bases and the J gene end by 2 bases; junction bases not matched to a gene: 5. This CDR3 region has 14 residues. Germline V lookup: CDR1 MNHEY, CDR2 SMNVEV (reference sequence).

The rearrangement links TRBV5-1 to TRBJ2-7; 7 bases are shared with TRBD1. This CDR3 contains 15 residues. Germline values: CDR1 SGHRS, CDR2 YFSETQ. The ends lost 3 bases at V and 1 base at J; junction bases unmatched: 7. The CDR3 nucleotides read TGCGCCAGCAGCTCCTCGACAGGGCGGTCCTACGAGCAGTACTTC. The encoded protein is CASSSSTGRSYEQYF.

The chain employs TRBV19 and TRBJ2-7; D call uncertain. The CDR3 loop spans 14 amino acids. CDR1 is LNHDA, CDR2 SQIVND, per germline (reference sequence). Trimming removed 3 bases from V and 0 bases from J, with 9 bases in between. Written as DNA, the CDR3 is TGTGCCAGTAGTATTAACAGCTACTCCTACGAGCAGTACTTC. It yields the protein CASSINSYSYEQYF.

The chain recombines TRBV15 with TRBJ2-1; D is possibly TRBD2 (5 bases). This CDR3 has 13 residues. V was cut by 4 bases and J by 6 bases, with 10 bases left in between. Germline lookup yields CDR1 LNHNV and CDR2 YYDKDF (reference sequence). The DNA for the CDR3 is TGTGCCACCAGCATTGCCGGAGGCAATGAGCAGTTCTTC. This translates into CATSIAGGNEQFF.

The chain joins TRBV28 to TRBJ1-1, with 7 bases that match TRBD1. After removal of 6 bases from V and 0 bases from J, the junction contained 7 bases not matched to a gene. The CDR3 spans 15 residues. Germline V gene data show CDR1 as MDHEN and CDR2 as SYDVKM. The CDR3 nucleotides are TGTGCCAGCAGCTGGGCGACAGGGATGAACACTGAAGCTTTCTTT. It yields the protein CASSWATGMNTEAFF.

The V gene is TRBV9, the J gene TRBJ2-1; unclear D gene. The CDR3 extends over 14 amino acids. Germline CDR1 is SGDLS and CDR2 is YYNGEE. Trimming left V 7 bases short and J 5 bases short, with 16 bases between. CDR3 in amino acids: CASGKTFNNNEQFF. The CDR3 coding sequence is TGTGCCAGCGGAAAGACCTTTAATAACAATGAGCAGTTCTTC.

The chain joins TRBV27 to TRBJ2-6, with 7 bases fitting TRBD1. The CDR3 is 16 amino acids. V was pared by 5 bases and J by 2 bases, with 6 bases of the junction left unmatched. CDR1 and CDR2 from the germline V gene are MNHEY and SMNVEV (reference sequence). The CDR3: CASSLTQGTGANVLTF. The DNA for the CDR3 is TGTGCCAGCAGTCTGACACAGGGGACTGGGGCCAACGTCCTGACTTTC.

This chain links TRBV28 with TRBJ1-1; D is ambiguous. Looked up from germline, CDR1 is MDHEN and CDR2 is SYDVKM. Trimming removed 6 bases from V and 2 bases from J, with 16 bases in between. The CDR3 loop spans 15 amino acids. The CDR3, as DNA: TGTGCCAGCAGCCCACCTGAGGGTGGTAACACTGAAGCTTTCTTT. This gives the protein CASSPPEGGNTEAFF. Full variable domain (missing parts from reference TRBV28 and TRBJ1-1): DVKVTQSSRYLVKRTGEKVFLECVQDMDHENMFWYRQDPGLGLRLIYFSYDVKMKEKGDIPEGYSVSREKKERFSLILESASTNQTSMYLCASSPPEGGNTEAFFGQGTRLTVV.

The chain links TRBV25-1 to TRBJ1-4, with D possibly TRBD1 on 5 matching bases. With 0 bases removed from V and 7 bases from J, the gap between germline ends came to 18 bases. This CDR3 contains 17 residues. The germline V gene encodes CDR1 MGHDK and CDR2 SYGVNS. The CDR3: CASSEYKAQRGGEKLFF. As DNA, the CDR3 is TGTGCCAGCAGTGAATATAAGGCGCAGAGGGGTGGTGAAAAACTGTTTTTT.

J is TRBJ2-7 and V is TRBV7-2; weak D call: TRBD2 (5 bases). Trimming removed 1 base from V and 2 bases from J, with 9 bases in between. CDR3 length: 14 amino acids. The V gene's germline CDR1 is SGHTA and CDR2 FQGNSA. This CDR3 reads CASSLVAEAYEQYF. As DNA, the CDR3 is TGTGCCAGCAGCTTAGTCGCGGAGGCCTACGAGCAGTACTTC.

This sequence joins TRBV7-9 and TRBJ2-5; maybe TRBD2 (6 bases). V was pared by 5 bases and J by 13 bases, with 14 bases between. In germline, CDR1 is SEHNR, CDR2 FQNEAQ (reference sequence). The CDR3 length is 11 residues. CDR3 bases: TGTGCCAGCAGCGCGAGCCGGGACTGGTACTTC. This encodes CASSASRDWYF.

The chain links TRBV6-5 to TRBJ2-7; no clear D. CDR1 and CDR2 from the germline V gene are MNHEY and SVGAGI. There are 15 residues in the CDR3. V lost 2 bases, J lost 1 base, and 12 bases lay in between. The CDR3 DNA reads TGTGCCAGCAGTTACGGGGTAGTTCCATCCTACGAGCAGTACTTC. It specifies CASSYGVVPSYEQYF.

The CDR3 reads CASSLGTSDTGELFF. CDR3 coding DNA: TGTGCCAGCAGCTTAGGGACTAGTGACACCGGGGAGCTGTTTTTT. The chain couples TRBV5-6 to TRBJ2-2; 8 nucleotides align to TRBD2. CDR1 is SGHDT, CDR2 YYEEEE, per germline. The CDR3 has 15 residues. With 2 bases clipped from V and 3 bases from J, the junction kept 3 bases outside the gene matches.

The CDR3 loop is CASSLSPGQAGNQPQHF. CDR3 in DNA: TGTGCCAGCAGTTTATCCCCGGGACAGGCCGGCAATCAGCCCCAGCATTTT. The J gene is TRBJ1-5, the V gene TRBV28, with 8 bases matching TRBD1. V lost 1 base to trimming and J lost 2 bases; unmatched junction nucleotides: 7. This CDR3 contains 17 residues. Germline V gene data show CDR1 as MDHEN and CDR2 as SYDVKM.

The table lists this clone with a count of one. In nucleotides, the CDR3 is TGCGCCAGCAGCCCCGGGAGCTCCTATAATTCACCCCTCCACTTT. Amino acid sequence: CASSPGSSYNSPLHF. The V and J genes are TRBV4-1 and TRBJ1-6; D is unresolved. Germline V lookup: CDR1 MGHRA, CDR2 YSYEKL. The CDR3 is 15 amino acids. Trimming shortened V by 4 bases and J by 0 bases, and 7 bases separated the two germline ends.

The CDR3 sequence: CASSLAGQVANTGELFF. Written as DNA, the CDR3 is TGTGCCAGCAGCTTAGCCGGACAGGTCGCGAACACCGGGGAGCTGTTTTTT. V and J are TRBV7-9 and TRBJ2-2; TRBD1 aligns across 7 bases. Trimming cost V 0 bases and J 0 bases; bases outside gene matches: 4. The germline V gene encodes CDR1 SEHNR and CDR2 FQNEAQ (reference sequence). The length of the CDR3 is 17 residues.

This clone was detected only once. The chain carries TRBV7-9 and TRBJ1-1, with D uncertain. V lost 8 bases, J lost 1 base, and 11 bases lay in between. This CDR3 spans 13 amino acids. Germline loops: CDR1 SEHNR, CDR2 FQNEAQ (reference sequence). The CDR3 DNA sequence: TGTGCCAGCGCTCCACACCGGAACACTGAAGCTTTCTTT. Translating gives CASAPHRNTEAFF.

The V call is TRBV6-6, the J call TRBJ2-5; 8 bases agree with TRBD2. The CDR3 has 16 amino acids. Germline CDR1 and CDR2: MNHNY and SVGAGI (reference sequence). V lost 2 bases and J lost 5; bases outside the gene matches: 10. The CDR3 DNA reads TGTGCCAGCAGTTACCCGGGGGGGGGAGAGTGGGAGACCCAGTACTTC. Its translation: CASSYPGGGEWETQYF.

This clone was seen more than once but under ten times. The CDR3 DNA follows: TGCGCCAGCACCTGGACTAGCGGAACCTACGAGCAGTACTTC. Amino acid sequence: CASTWTSGTYEQYF. The chain uses TRBV4-1 and TRBJ2-7, with 10 bases identical to TRBD2. Germline-derived CDR1 and CDR2 are MGHRA and YSYEKL. The CDR3 loop spans 14 amino acids. V lost 7 bases and J lost 2; bases outside the gene matches: 5.

This clone was recorded only once. This chain uses TRBV25-1 with TRBJ2-3; D remains ambiguous. The V gene lost 10 bases and the J gene lost 13 bases, with 18 bases spanning the gap. Germline-derived CDR1 and CDR2 are MGHDK and SYGVNS. CDR3 size: 11 residues. The DNA for the CDR3 is TGTGCCACCCCAAGACCCGGTAAGGAGTATTTT. Protein: CATPRPGKEYF.

This chain links TRBV10-3 with TRBJ1-2, with TRBD1 identical over 10 bases. The CDR3 is made up of 16 amino acids. The trim removed 7 bases at V and 8 bases at J, leaving 16 bases unmatched. The germline V gene encodes CDR1 ENHRY and CDR2 SYGVKD. For the CDR3, the DNA is TGTGCCATCAATCAGGAGCTTGGACAGGGGGTAGTAGGCTACACCTTC. Its protein is CAINQELGQGVVGYTF.

The chain combines TRBV19 with TRBJ2-5; 7 bases are a match to TRBD1. Germline V lookup: CDR1 LNHDA, CDR2 SQIVND (reference sequence). The CDR3 length is 15 residues. Germline trimming cut 5 bases from V and 0 bases from J; bases unmatched to any gene: 6. The CDR3 region has the DNA TGTGCCAGTAGTGCGCCGGGACAGTACCAAGAGACCCAGTACTTC. Translated: CASSAPGQYQETQYF.

The CDR3 spells CASSPSVGDNTDTQYF. The CDR3 nucleotides are TGTGCCAGCAGTCCCTCGGTCGGGGATAACACAGATACGCAGTATTTT. The chain has TRBV27 and TRBJ2-3, with D maybe TRBD2 (5 bases). Trimming took off 5 bases at V and 2 bases at J, with 17 bases between the two ends. The germline V gene has CDR1 MNHEY and CDR2 SMNVEV (reference sequence). This CDR3 contains 16 residues.